This passage covers 7 T cell receptor beta chains from one sample sequenced in a study of B cell selection in AIRE deficiency. Here immunoSEQ multiplex PCR was the method, and the copy in TCRdb shows in-frame clones only, minus some. The sample holds tens of thousands of clones, about nine tenths seen once. Regulatory T cells were sorted as CD4+CD25hiCD127low/negative. Sequenced sample: CD4+CD25+ Tregs sorted from PBMCs. These receptors were obtained from a human donor in good health.

The V and J genes are TRBV7-2 and TRBJ1-2, with D maybe TRBD1 (5 bases). V was clipped by 4 bases and J by 4 bases, with 7 bases between them. The length of the CDR3 is 12 residues. Germline values: CDR1 SGHTA, CDR2 FQGNSA. DNA for the CDR3: TGTGCCAGCAGCTCACAGGTCTATGGCTACACCTTC. Its translation is CASSSQVYGYTF. Full variable domain (remainder filled in from reference TRBV7-2 and TRBJ1-2): GAGVSQSPSNKVTEKGKDVELRCDPISGHTALYWYRQSLGQGLEFLIYFQGNSAPDKSGLPSDRFSAERTGGSVSTLTIQRTQQEDSAVYLCASSSQVYGYTFGSGTRLTVV.

CDR3 residues: CATSRRKGNYGYTF. CDR3 DNA sequence: TGTGCCACCAGCAGGAGGAAGGGAAACTATGGCTACACCTTC. V is TRBV15 and J is TRBJ1-2; D not certain. The CDR3 totals 14 residues. V was shortened by 3 bases and J by 2 bases, with 10 bases between the two germline ends. Germline CDR1 LNHNV, CDR2 YYDKDF (reference sequence).

This clone appeared a single time. J is TRBJ1-6 and V is TRBV5-1; D call uncertain. With 3 bases removed from V and 7 bases from J, the gap between germline ends came to 5 bases. The length of the CDR3 is 12 residues. CDR1 is SGHRS, CDR2 YFSETQ, per germline. The CDR3 DNA is TGCGCCAGCAGCTCCGACAATTCACCCCTCCACTTT. This sequence encodes CASSSDNSPLHF. Full variable domain (rest looked up from reference TRBV5-1 and TRBJ1-6): KAGVTQTPRYLIKTRGQQVTLSCSPISGHRSVSWYQQTPGQGLQFLFEYFSETQRNKGNFPGRFSGRQFSNSRSEMNVSTLELGDSALYLCASSSDNSPLHFGNGTRLTVT.

J is TRBJ2-7 and V is TRBV9; D might be TRBD2 (5 bases). Germline CDR1 SGDLS, CDR2 YYNGEE. Deletions cut 3 bases from V and 3 bases from J, with 16 bases between. This CDR3 contains 15 residues. The CDR3 loop reads CASSGRGNLLYEQYF. CDR3 nucleotide sequence: TGTGCCAGCAGCGGTCGAGGGAACCTCCTCTACGAGCAGTACTTC.

This clone showed up just a few times. This chain links TRBV23-1 with TRBJ2-5; possibly TRBD2 for D (5 bases). Being an ORF, TRBV23-1 has a function that is uncertain. The V end was cut by 0 bases, the J end by 4 bases, with 9 bases between. CDR3 size: 14 residues. CDR3 region: CASSQSRRTETQYF. The CDR3 DNA is TGCGCCAGCAGTCAATCTAGGAGGACAGAGACCCAGTACTTC.

The chain carries TRBV7-6 and TRBJ2-5, with D tentatively TRBD1 (5 bases). The CDR3 contains 14 residues. In germline, CDR1 is SGHVS, CDR2 FNYEAQ. V dropped 5 bases and J dropped 2 bases, with 12 bases sitting between them. CDR3 loop: CASSGTRTQETQYF. DNA for the CDR3: TGTGCCAGCAGCGGTACACGGACACAAGAGACCCAGTACTTC.

The chain uses TRBV14 and TRBJ2-7; TRBD1 agrees at 10 bases. The CDR3 length is 18 residues. Germline V CDR1 and CDR2: SGHDN, FVKESK. Germline trimming cut 0 bases from V and 2 bases from J; bases unmatched to any gene: 10. The CDR3 protein is CASSQDGGTGAFTYEQYF. The DNA for the CDR3 is TGTGCCAGCAGCCAAGATGGGGGGACAGGGGCTTTCACCTACGAGCAGTACTTC.